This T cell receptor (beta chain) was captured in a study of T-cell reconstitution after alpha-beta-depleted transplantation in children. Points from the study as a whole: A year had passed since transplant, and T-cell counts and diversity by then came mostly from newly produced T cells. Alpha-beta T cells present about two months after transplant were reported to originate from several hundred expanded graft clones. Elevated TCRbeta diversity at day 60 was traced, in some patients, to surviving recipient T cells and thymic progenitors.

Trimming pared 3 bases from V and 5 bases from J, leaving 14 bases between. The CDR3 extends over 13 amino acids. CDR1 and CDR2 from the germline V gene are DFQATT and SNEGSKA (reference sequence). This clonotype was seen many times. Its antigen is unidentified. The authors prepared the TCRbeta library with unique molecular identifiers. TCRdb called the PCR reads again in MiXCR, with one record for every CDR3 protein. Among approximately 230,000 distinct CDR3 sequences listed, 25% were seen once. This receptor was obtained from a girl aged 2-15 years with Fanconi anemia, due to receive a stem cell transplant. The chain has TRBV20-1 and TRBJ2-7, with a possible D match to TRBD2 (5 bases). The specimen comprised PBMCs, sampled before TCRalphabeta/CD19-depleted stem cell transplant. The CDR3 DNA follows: TGCAGTGCTAGCTACTTTTCGGGGAACGAGCAGTACTTC. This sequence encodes CSASYFSGNEQYF.